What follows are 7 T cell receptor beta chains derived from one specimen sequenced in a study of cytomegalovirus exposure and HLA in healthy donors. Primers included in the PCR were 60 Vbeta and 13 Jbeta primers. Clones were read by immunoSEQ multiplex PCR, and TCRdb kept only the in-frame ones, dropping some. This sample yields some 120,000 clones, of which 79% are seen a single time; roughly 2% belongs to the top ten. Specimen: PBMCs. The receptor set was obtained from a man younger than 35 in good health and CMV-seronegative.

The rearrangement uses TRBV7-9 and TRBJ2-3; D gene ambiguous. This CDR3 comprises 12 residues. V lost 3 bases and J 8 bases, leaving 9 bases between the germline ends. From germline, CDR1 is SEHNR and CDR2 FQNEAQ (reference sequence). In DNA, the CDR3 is TGTGCCAGCAGCTTGACTCCTCGTACGCAGTATTTT. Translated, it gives CASSLTPRTQYF.

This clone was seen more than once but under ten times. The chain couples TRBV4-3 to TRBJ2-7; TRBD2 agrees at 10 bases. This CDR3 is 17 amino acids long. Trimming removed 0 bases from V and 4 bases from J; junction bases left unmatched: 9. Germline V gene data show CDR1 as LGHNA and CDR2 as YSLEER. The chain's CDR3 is CASSQDQPAGGRYEQYF. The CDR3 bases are TGCGCCAGCAGCCAAGATCAACCAGCGGGAGGGCGATACGAGCAGTACTTC.

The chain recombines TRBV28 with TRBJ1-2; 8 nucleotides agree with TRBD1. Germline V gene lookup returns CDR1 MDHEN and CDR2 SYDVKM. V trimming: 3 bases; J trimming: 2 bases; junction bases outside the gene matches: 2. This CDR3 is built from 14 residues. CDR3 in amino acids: CASSFYRGNYGYTF. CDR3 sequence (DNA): TGTGCCAGCAGTTTTTACAGGGGGAACTATGGCTACACCTTC.

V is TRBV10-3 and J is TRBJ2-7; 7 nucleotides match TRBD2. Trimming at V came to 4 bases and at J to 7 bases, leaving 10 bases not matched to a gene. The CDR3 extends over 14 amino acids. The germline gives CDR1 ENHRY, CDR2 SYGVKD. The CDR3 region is CAISAFGREREQYF. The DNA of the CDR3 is TGTGCCATCAGTGCCTTTGGGCGGGAGCGGGAGCAGTACTTC.

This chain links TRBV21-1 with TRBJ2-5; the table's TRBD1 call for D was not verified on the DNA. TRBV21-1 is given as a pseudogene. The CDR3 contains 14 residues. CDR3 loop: CASRARQYQETQYF. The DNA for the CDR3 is TGTGCCAGCAGGGCACGACAGTACCAAGAGACCCAGTACTTC.

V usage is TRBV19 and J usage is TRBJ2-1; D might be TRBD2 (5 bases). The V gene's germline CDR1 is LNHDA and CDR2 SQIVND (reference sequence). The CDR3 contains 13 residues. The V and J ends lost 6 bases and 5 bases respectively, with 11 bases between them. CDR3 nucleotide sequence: TGTGCCAGTAGCTCTAGCCCAAACAATGAGCAGTTCTTC. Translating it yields CASSSSPNNEQFF. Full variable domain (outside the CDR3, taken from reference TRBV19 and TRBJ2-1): DGGITQSPKYLFRKEGQNVTLSCEQNLNHDAMYWYRQDPGQGLRLIYYSQIVNDFQKGDIAEGYSVSREKKESFPLTVTSAQKNPTAFYLCASSSSPNNEQFFGPGTRLTVL.

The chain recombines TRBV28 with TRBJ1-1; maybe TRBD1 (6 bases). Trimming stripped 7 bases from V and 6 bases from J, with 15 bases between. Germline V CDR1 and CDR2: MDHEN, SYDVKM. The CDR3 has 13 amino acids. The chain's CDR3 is CASTNGGGAEAFF. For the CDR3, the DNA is TGTGCCAGCACTAACGGGGGGGGCGCTGAAGCTTTCTTT.